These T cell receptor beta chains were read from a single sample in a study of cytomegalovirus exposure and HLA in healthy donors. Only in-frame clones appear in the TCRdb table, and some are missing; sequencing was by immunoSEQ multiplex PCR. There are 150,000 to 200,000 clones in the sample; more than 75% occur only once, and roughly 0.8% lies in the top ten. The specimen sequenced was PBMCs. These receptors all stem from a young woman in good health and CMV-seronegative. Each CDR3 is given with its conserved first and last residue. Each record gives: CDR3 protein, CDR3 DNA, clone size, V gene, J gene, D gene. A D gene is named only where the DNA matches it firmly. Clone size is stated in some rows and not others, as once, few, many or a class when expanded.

CASRIDEKLFF	TGTGCCAGCAGGATAGATGAAAAACTGTTTTTT	-	TRBV7-9	TRBJ1-4	-
CASSHPPDRLNF	TGTGCCAGCAGCCACCCACCCGACAGGTTAAACTTC	-	TRBV7-9	TRBJ1-2	-
CASRIFGGGQGFNYGYTF	TGTGCCAGCAGGATTTTCGGGGGAGGACAGGGGTTTAACTATGGCTACACCTTC	few	TRBV7-9	TRBJ1-2	TRBD1
CASSYGAVSSYEQYF	TGTGCCAGCAGCTATGGGGCGGTCAGCTCCTACGAGCAGTACTTC	-	TRBV7-9	TRBJ2-7	-
CASSRGGAKSYEQYF	TGCGCCAGCAGCCGCGGTGGGGCCAAGTCCTACGAGCAGTACTTC	-	TRBV10-1	TRBJ2-7	-
CASSVSGYNSPLHF	TGTGCCAGCAGCGTGTCGGGATATAATTCACCCCTCCACTTT	-	TRBV5-4	TRBJ1-6	-
CASSETQNYGYTF	TGCGCCAGCAGTGAGACACAGAACTATGGCTACACCTTC	-	TRBV10-2	TRBJ1-2	-
CSVATGTGNQPQHF	TGCAGCGTTGCCACAGGGACCGGGAATCAGCCCCAGCATTTT	-	TRBV29-1	TRBJ1-5	-
CASSIGTGGSYGYTF	TGTGCCAGTAGTATAGGAACAGGGGGCAGCTATGGCTACACCTTC	-	TRBV19	TRBJ1-2	TRBD1
CASSLEAVGAGADDTQYF	TGCGCCAGCAGCTTGGAAGCGGTAGGAGCGGGGGCCGATGATACGCAGTATTTT	once	TRBV5-1	TRBJ2-3	TRBD2
CSAPASGSPWPFNEQFF	TGCAGCGCCCCGGCCAGCGGGAGCCCTTGGCCCTTCAATGAGCAGTTCTTC	-	TRBV29-1	TRBJ2-1	TRBD2
CASSRTGGSGNTIYF	TGTGCCAGCAGCCGGACAGGGGGCTCTGGAAACACCATATATTTT	-	TRBV7-9	TRBJ1-3	TRBD1
CASTLGGSETQYF	TGTGCCAGCACCCTCGGGGGGTCAGAGACCCAGTACTTC	-	TRBV28	TRBJ2-5	TRBD2
CASSEVDRGIQENEQFF	TGTGCCAGCAGTGAAGTGGACAGGGGGATTCAGGAGAATGAGCAGTTCTTC	-	TRBV6-1	TRBJ2-1	TRBD1
CASSLKRGGAHTEAFF	TGCGCCAGCAGTCTGAAAAGGGGGGGAGCGCACACTGAAGCTTTCTTT	-	TRBV23-1	TRBJ1-1	-
CASIGLAGGFEQYF	TGTGCCAGCATCGGACTAGCGGGGGGATTCGAGCAGTACTTC	-	TRBV6-1	TRBJ2-7	TRBD2
CASTTDRAPYEQYF	TGTGCCAGCACCACGGACAGGGCCCCCTACGAGCAGTACTTC	-	TRBV13	TRBJ2-7	TRBD1
CASSQDGLAGAAQYF	TGTGCCAGCAGCCAGGACGGACTAGCGGGTGCTGCGCAGTATTTT	-	TRBV2	TRBJ2-3	TRBD2
CASSQEGGNYEQYF	TGCGCCAGCAGCCAAGAAGGAGGGAACTACGAGCAGTACTTC	-	TRBV4-1	TRBJ2-7	-
CASSYELAGAGDTQYF	TGTGCCAGCAGTTACGAACTAGCGGGGGCAGGAGATACGCAGTATTTT	-	TRBV6-6	TRBJ2-3	TRBD2
CSARQNTEAFF	TGCAGTGCTAGACAGAACACTGAAGCTTTCTTT	once	TRBV20-1	TRBJ1-1	-
CASSLGLDNSPLHF	TGTGCCAGCAGCTTGGGACTGGATAATTCACCCCTCCACTTT	-	TRBV7-8	TRBJ1-6	-
CASSLTVNSPLHF	TGTGCCAGCAGCCTGACAGTCAATTCACCCCTCCACTTT	-	TRBV5-5	TRBJ1-6	-
CASRDQGTDNSPLHF	TGTGCCAGCAGGGACCAGGGAACCGATAATTCACCCCTCCACTTT	-	TRBV7-9	TRBJ1-6	-
CASSLTGGNSPLHF	TGTGCCAGCAGCCTAACAGGGGGTAATTCACCCCTCCACTTT	once	TRBV6-6	TRBJ1-6	TRBD1
CASSLGGGQVDEAFF	TGCGCCAGCAGCTTGGGGGGCGGACAGGTGGATGAAGCTTTCTTT	few	TRBV5-1	TRBJ1-1	TRBD1
CASSVGTSGGPYNEQFF	TGTGCCAGCAGCGTCGGGACTAGCGGGGGGCCCTACAATGAGCAGTTCTTC	-	TRBV9	TRBJ2-1	TRBD2
CASSSQLAGPDYEQYF	TGTGCCAGCAGCAGCCAACTAGCGGGCCCTGACTACGAGCAGTACTTC	few	TRBV5-4	TRBJ2-7	TRBD2
CASSLPGQNSGNTIYF	TGCGCCAGCAGCTTGCCGGGACAGAACTCTGGAAACACCATATATTTT	few	TRBV5-1	TRBJ1-3	TRBD1
CASTLDDEKLFF	TGTGCCAGCACACTCGATGATGAAAAACTGTTTTTT	-	TRBV7-9	TRBJ1-4	-
CASSSLTGGSGETQYF	TGTGCCAGCAGCTCATTGACAGGCGGATCGGGAGAGACCCAGTACTTC	-	TRBV7-9	TRBJ2-5	-
CSSRTAPDEAFF	TGTTCCAGCAGGACAGCTCCAGATGAAGCTTTCTTT	-	TRBV7-9	TRBJ1-1	-
CASSLAGEEKLFF	TGCGCCAGCAGTCTGGCGGGCGAGGAAAAACTGTTTTTT	-	TRBV23-1	TRBJ1-4	-